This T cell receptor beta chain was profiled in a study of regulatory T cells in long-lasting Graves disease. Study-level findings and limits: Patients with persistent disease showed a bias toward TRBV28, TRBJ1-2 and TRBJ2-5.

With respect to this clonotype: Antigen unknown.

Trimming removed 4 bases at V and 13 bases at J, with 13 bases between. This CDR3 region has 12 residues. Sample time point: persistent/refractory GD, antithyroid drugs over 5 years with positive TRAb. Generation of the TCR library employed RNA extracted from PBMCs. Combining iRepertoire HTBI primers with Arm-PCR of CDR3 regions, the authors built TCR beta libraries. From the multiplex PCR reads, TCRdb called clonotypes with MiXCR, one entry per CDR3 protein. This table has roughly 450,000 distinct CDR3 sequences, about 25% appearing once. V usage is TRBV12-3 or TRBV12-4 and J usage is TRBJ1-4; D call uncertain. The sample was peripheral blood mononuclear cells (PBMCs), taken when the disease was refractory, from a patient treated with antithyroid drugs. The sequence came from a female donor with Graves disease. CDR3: CASSSRTQVLFF. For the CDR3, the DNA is TGTGCCAGCAGTTCGCGGACCCAAGTACTGTTTTTT.